Listed below are T cell receptor beta chains from one sample, sequenced in a study of cytomegalovirus exposure and HLA in healthy donors. The method was immunoSEQ multiplex PCR; TCRdb's version includes in-frame clones alone and lacks a portion of them. The sample holds about 140,000 clones, 80% seen once. Sequenced: PBMCs. The receptors shown here come from a man younger than 45 in good health. CDR3s include the opening cysteine and the closing phenylalanine or tryptophan. D genes are given only for firm matches. Expanded clones are given a class, and other clones once, few, many or no size at all.

TRBJ2-3 | NA | TRBD2 | TRBV18 | CASSPDPSGSFKYTDTQYF | TGTGCCAGCTCACCGGATCCTAGCGGGAGTTTTAAATACACAGATACGCAGTATTTT
TRBJ2-7 | NA | TRBD1 | TRBV4-1 | CASSRGTGKRVLSSYEQYF | TGCGCCAGCAGCCGAGGGACAGGGAAGCGGGTCCTAAGCTCCTACGAGCAGTACTTC
TRBJ2-1 | NA | TRBD2 | TRBV6-6 | CASRGSTSGGWVKQFF | TGTGCCAGCAGGGGGTCGACTAGCGGGGGATGGGTCAAGCAGTTCTTC
TRBJ2-7 | NA | TRBD2 | TRBV9 | CASSVDPGGSYEQYF | TGTGCCAGCAGCGTAGACCCGGGAGGGTCCTACGAGCAGTACTTC
TRBJ1-1 | NA | NA | TRBV6-1 | CAYSPVTEAFF | TGTGCCTACAGCCCCGTAACTGAAGCTTTCTTT
TRBJ1-1 | NA | NA | TRBV5-1 | CASSGRGGGDTEAFF | TGCGCCAGCAGTGGTCGGGGGGGAGGAGACACTGAAGCTTTCTTT
TRBJ1-5 | few | TRBD1 | TRBV4-1 | CASSQVWGQGAQPQHF | TGCGCCAGCAGCCAAGTGTGGGGGCAGGGGGCTCAGCCCCAGCATTTT
TRBJ2-5 | NA | TRBD2 | TRBV19 | CASSSLAGGPLTQYF | TGTGCCAGTAGTAGTCTAGCGGGAGGTCCGCTGACCCAGTACTTC
TRBJ2-7 | NA | NA | TRBV2 | CASGPAGGSYEQYF | TGTGCCAGCGGACCCGCCGGGGGCTCCTACGAGCAGTACTTC
TRBJ1-1 | NA | TRBD1 | TRBV19 | CASKGQLNTEAFF | TGTGCCAGCAAGGGACAGCTGAACACTGAAGCTTTCTTT
TRBJ2-4 | NA | TRBD1 | TRBV6-5 | CASSPVRQGENIQYF | TGTGCCAGCAGCCCCGTCCGACAGGGGGAAAACATTCAGTACTTC
TRBJ1-2 | NA | TRBD1 | TRBV5-5 | CASTSLGQGARGYTF | TGTGCCAGCACCTCCCTGGGACAGGGGGCGCGTGGCTACACCTTC
TRBJ1-1 | NA | NA | TRBV5-4 | CASSQNPWNTEAFF | TGTGCCAGCAGCCAGAACCCCTGGAACACTGAAGCTTTCTTT
TRBJ2-5 | NA | TRBD1 | TRBV18 | CASSLQGDQETQYF | TGTGCCAGCTCACTACAGGGGGACCAAGAGACCCAGTACTTC
TRBJ1-1 | NA | NA | TRBV23-1 | CASSQSWGGSTEAFF | TGCGCCAGCAGTCAATCGTGGGGGGGGAGCACTGAAGCTTTCTTT
TRBJ1-2 | NA | NA | TRBV9 | CASSPPGGGPLGGYTF | TGTGCCAGCAGCCCCCCCGGGGGAGGCCCTCTCGGGGGCTACACCTTC
TRBJ2-7 | NA | NA | TRBV21-1 | CASSQRRGAPSSYEQYF | TGTGCCAGCAGCCAGCGGAGGGGCGCGCCAAGCTCCTACGAGCAGTACTTC
TRBJ2-1 | NA | TRBD2 | TRBV4-2 | CASSPPGVTGGYNEQFF | TGTGCCAGCAGCCCCCCAGGGGTAACGGGAGGGTACAATGAGCAGTTCTTC
TRBJ2-7 | NA | TRBD2 | TRBV5-1 | CASSPLLAEAPVSSYEQYF | TGCGCCAGCAGCCCTTTACTAGCGGAGGCCCCTGTGTCTTCCTACGAGCAGTACTTC
TRBJ2-5 | NA | TRBD1 | TRBV10-3 | CAISPRDRVLETQYF | TGTGCCATCAGTCCCCGCGACAGGGTCTTGGAGACCCAGTACTTC
TRBJ1-1 | NA | TRBD1 | TRBV14 | CASSLEFRGDEAFF | TGTGCCAGCAGCCTTGAATTCAGGGGGGATGAAGCTTTCTTT
TRBJ2-3 | NA | NA | TRBV7-9 | CSSNLLFPDTQYF | TGTTCCAGCAACCTTCTATTCCCAGATACGCAGTATTTT
TRBJ2-7 | NA | TRBD2 | TRBV5-4 | CASSLRVMAGVPYEQYF | TGTGCCAGCAGCTTGAGGGTTATGGCGGGGGTGCCCTACGAGCAGTACTTC
TRBJ1-5 | NA | TRBD1 | TRBV6-5 | CASGDGQGGNQPQHF | TGTGCCAGCGGGGACGGACAGGGGGGCAATCAGCCCCAGCATTTT
TRBJ2-1 | NA | TRBD2 | TRBV7-7 | CASSSGTSGYNEQFF | TGTGCCAGCAGCAGCGGGACTAGCGGCTACAATGAGCAGTTCTTC